These 17 T cell receptor beta chains originate from one sample sequenced in a study of T cell repertoires in cytomegalovirus infection. TCRdb called the reads again in MiXCR, with one record for every CDR3 protein. The repertoire includes 200,000 to 300,000 distinct CDR3 sequences, 9.1% of them detected once, and more than 12% sits in the top ten. The source material was PBMCs. The receptor set was obtained from a human donor in good health (CMV status not recorded). Some clones in this sample may be carry-over from other donors' samples.

This clonotype was seen many times. The gene calls are TRBV7-2 and TRBJ2-5, with D unclear. The germline V gene encodes CDR1 SGHTA and CDR2 FQGNSA. The CDR3 sequence is 12 residues long. Trimming pared 5 bases from V and 5 bases from J, leaving 9 bases between. CDR3 in DNA: TGTGCCAGCAGCCCGCCCTCGGAGACCCAGTACTTC. Encoded protein: CASSPPSETQYF.

In its sample, this clonotype was seen a few times. The chain carries TRBV20-1 and TRBJ1-4, with no clear D. Germline V gene data show CDR1 as DFQATT and CDR2 as SNEGSKA (reference sequence). The CDR3 has 13 residues. Between the trimmed V and J ends, which lost 0 bases and 8 bases, there was a span of 10 bases. CDR3 amino acids: CSARDNRVEKLFF. In DNA form, the CDR3 reads TGCAGTGCTAGAGATAACCGGGTAGAAAAACTGTTTTTT.

V is TRBV4-3 and J is TRBJ1-4; D is possibly TRBD1 (5 bases). This CDR3 is built from 15 residues. Germline V gene data show CDR1 as LGHNA and CDR2 as YSLEER. V was pared by 4 bases and J by 8 bases, with 17 bases between. The CDR3 loop is CASSLERDSREKLFF. Here the CDR3 DNA reads TGCGCCAGCAGCCTAGAACGGGACTCTCGAGAAAAACTGTTTTTT.

This clonotype was recorded many times. CDR3 sequence reads: CASSLDVTEAFF. The CDR3 bases are TGTGCCAGCAGCTTAGACGTAACTGAAGCTTTCTTT. The rearrangement joins TRBV11-2 to TRBJ1-1; D ambiguous. Germline CDR1 reads SGHAT; CDR2 reads FQNNGV. The ends were cut back, 0 bases at V and 5 bases at J, with 4 bases in the middle. CDR3 length: 12 residues.

This clonotype was seen many times. This sequence joins TRBV7-9 and TRBJ1-1; 8 bases line up with TRBD1. The CDR3 extends over 16 amino acids. Trimming removed 3 bases from V and 5 bases from J; junction bases left unmatched: 11. Germline V gives CDR1 SEHNR, CDR2 FQNEAQ (reference sequence). CDR3 DNA sequence: TGTGCCAGCAGCTTCTTCACAGGGGGGGGACGGACTGAAGCTTTCTTT. Translated, it gives CASSFFTGGGRTEAFF.

The table lists this clonotype with many counts. V gene TRBV7-9 combines with J gene TRBJ1-6, with 9 bases matching TRBD1. The J segment lost 0 bases and the V segment lost 5 bases, leaving 11 bases of the junction unmatched. The CDR3 spans 19 residues. CDR1 SEHNR and CDR2 FQNEAQ come from the germline V gene (reference sequence). The CDR3: CASSGPGQGFSSYNSPLHF. CDR3 nucleotide sequence: TGTGCCAGCAGCGGACCGGGACAGGGATTCTCCTCCTATAATTCACCCCTCCACTTT.

This clonotype was recorded many times. The V and J genes are TRBV7-2 and TRBJ1-2; D uncertain. CDR1 is SGHTA, CDR2 FQGNSA, per germline. This CDR3 has 14 residues. The V end was cut by 1 base, the J end by 3 bases, with 9 bases between. The CDR3 loop is CASSLDVWDYGYTF. The CDR3 coding sequence is TGTGCCAGCAGCTTAGATGTGTGGGACTATGGCTACACCTTC.

The table lists this clonotype with many counts. The V gene is TRBV19, the J gene TRBJ2-7; 7 bases agree with TRBD2. Trimming removed 3 bases from V and 0 bases from J; junction bases left unmatched: 5. Germline CDR1 and CDR2: LNHDA and SQIVND (reference sequence). This CDR3 is 15 amino acids long. The CDR3 nucleotides read TGTGCCAGTAGTATCGGGAGGAGGAGCTCCTACGAGCAGTACTTC. Amino acid sequence: CASSIGRRSSYEQYF.

This clonotype has ten or more counts. This chain links TRBV28 with TRBJ1-2, with D maybe TRBD1 (6 bases). Germline assignment: CDR1 MDHEN and CDR2 SYDVKM. The CDR3 covers 15 residues. Trimming took off 5 bases at V and 1 base at J, with 14 bases between the two ends. Here the CDR3 DNA reads TGTGCCAGCAGTCCTTTTGACAGGATTAACTATGGCTACACCTTC. The encoded protein is CASSPFDRINYGYTF.

This clonotype was observed at least ten times. This chain joins TRBV6-5 and TRBJ2-6; 9 positions agree with TRBD1. V was clipped by 0 bases and J by 0 bases; unmatched bases: 6. The germline CDR1 and CDR2 sequences are MNHEY and SVGAGI. The CDR3 spans 19 residues. The CDR3 DNA is TGTGCCAGCAGTTACTCGAGGACAGGGGCGCGCTCTGGGGCCAACGTCCTGACTTTC. Protein sequence: CASSYSRTGARSGANVLTF.

The CDR3 loop reads CSPREGDTQYF. The CDR3 DNA reads TGCAGTCCAAGAGAGGGGGATACGCAGTATTTT. The chain couples TRBV20-1 to TRBJ2-3; the D gene could be TRBD1 or TRBD2 (5 bases each). The CDR3 length is 11 residues. Germline-derived CDR1 and CDR2 are DFQATT and SNEGSKA (reference sequence). Trimming removed 8 bases at V and 6 bases at J, with 12 bases between.

V usage is TRBV18 and J usage is TRBJ2-1; TRBD1 aligns across 7 bases. Germline values: CDR1 KGHSH, CDR2 LQKENI. The trim removed 6 bases at V and 4 bases at J, leaving 6 bases unmatched. The CDR3 totals 14 residues. The CDR3 is CASSRLQGYNEQFF. DNA for the CDR3: TGTGCCAGCTCCCGACTACAGGGGTACAATGAGCAGTTCTTC. Full variable domain (missing parts from reference TRBV18 and TRBJ2-1): NAGVMQNPRHLVRRRGQEARLRCSPMKGHSHVYWYRQLPEEGLKFMVYLQKENIIDESGMPKERFSAEFPKEGPSILRIQQVVRGDSAAYFCASSRLQGYNEQFFGPGTRLTVL.

This clonotype has ten or more counts. The chain has TRBV11-2 and TRBJ1-5; TRBD1 agrees at 9 bases. V trimming: 5 bases; J trimming: 0 bases; junction bases outside the gene matches: 2. Germline CDR1 and CDR2: SGHAT and FQNNGV. The CDR3 length is 15 residues. The CDR3 DNA follows: TGTGCCAGCAGCCGGACAGGGGATAGCAATCAGCCCCAGCATTTT. Protein product: CASSRTGDSNQPQHF.

J is TRBJ1-6 and V is TRBV7-2; 7 nucleotides match TRBD1. This CDR3 is 16 amino acids long. Germline lookup yields CDR1 SGHTA and CDR2 FQGNSA. V was pared by 4 bases and J by 11 bases, with 14 bases of the junction left unmatched. CDR3 DNA: TGTGCCAGCAGCTCATCGCCGGCGGGGCAGGGGGCACCCCTCCACTTT. Amino acids: CASSSSPAGQGAPLHF.

The rearrangement links TRBV27 to TRBJ2-7; D tentatively reads TRBD1 or TRBD2 (5 bases each). The ends were cut back, 6 bases at V and 9 bases at J, with 27 bases in the middle. CDR3 size: 16 residues. Germline assignment: CDR1 MNHEY and CDR2 SMNVEV (reference sequence). CDR3 coding DNA: TGTGCCAGCAGCGCCCCGGGGCCCTCTCGATCGCGAGCGCAGTACTTC. This encodes CASSAPGPSRSRAQYF.

This clonotype has ten or more counts. The V and J genes are TRBV19 and TRBJ2-7; 7 nucleotides align to TRBD2. V lost 3 bases and J lost 2; bases outside the gene matches: 7. Looked up from germline, CDR1 is LNHDA and CDR2 is SQIVND (reference sequence). This CDR3 is built from 15 residues. The CDR3 loop is CASSIGGGLAYEQYF. The CDR3 DNA sequence: TGTGCCAGTAGTATTGGCGGGGGACTTGCCTACGAGCAGTACTTC. The full variable domain, its missing parts supplied by reference TRBV19 and TRBJ2-7, is DGGITQSPKYLFRKEGQNVTLSCEQNLNHDAMYWYRQDPGQGLRLIYYSQIVNDFQKGDIAEGYSVSREKKESFPLTVTSAQKNPTAFYLCASSIGGGLAYEQYFGPGTRLTVT.

This clonotype was counted only a few times. V and J are TRBV28 and TRBJ2-7; 9 nucleotides match TRBD2. The J segment lost 1 base and the V segment lost 8 bases, leaving 9 bases of the junction unmatched. Per germline, CDR1 MDHEN and CDR2 SYDVKM. CDR3 length equals 15 residues. The chain's CDR3 is CASSAPAGGSYEQYF. CDR3 nucleotide sequence: TGTGCCAGCTCGGCCCCAGCGGGGGGTTCCTACGAGCAGTACTTC.